These 5 T cell receptor beta chains were all obtained from the same sample, sequenced in a study of radiation and T cells in renal cell carcinoma. Time point of the sample: baseline pretreatment blood. Regarding treatment: 15 Gy SBRT to primary tumor, nephrectomy 4 weeks later. This table comes from immunoSEQ multiplex PCR, and its TCRdb copy is limited to in-frame clones, with some not included. The sample comprises 100,000 or so clones, 86% of which are singletons, and over 6% rests with the top ten. The sequencing here drew on blood, taken from a patient whose treatment included radiotherapy and nephrectomy. The receptors were sampled from a man aged 45-65 years with renal cell carcinoma.

The chain is built from TRBV28 and TRBJ2-7, with D possibly being TRBD1 (6 bases). CDR3 length equals 17 residues. V gave up 6 bases and J gave up 2 bases, with 23 bases separating them. Germline V gene data show CDR1 as MDHEN and CDR2 as SYDVKM. DNA of the CDR3: TGTGCCAGCAGCCTTATGGCCGGGACAACGATTACCTACGAGCAGTACTTC. It encodes CASSLMAGTTITYEQYF.

This clone was seen a handful of times. This sequence joins TRBV5-4 and TRBJ1-2; D perhaps matches TRBD1 (5 bases). The CDR3 spans 15 residues. From germline, CDR1 is SGHNT and CDR2 YYREEE (reference sequence). With 5 bases removed from V and 5 bases from J, the gap between germline ends came to 19 bases. The CDR3 DNA is TGTGCCAGCAGGCCCGCCGCGGGGGGGGTATATGGCTACACCTTC. As protein: CASRPAAGGVYGYTF.

The J gene is TRBJ2-2, the V gene TRBV7-2, with TRBD2 matching 8 bases. Trimming removed 2 bases from V and 5 bases from J; junction bases left unmatched: 7. Germline CDR1 and CDR2: SGHTA and FQGNSA. This CDR3 comprises 16 residues. CDR3 sequence (DNA): TGTGCCAGCAGCTTAAGTTCGGGACTAGGAACCGGGGAGCTGTTTTTT. It encodes CASSLSSGLGTGELFF. The complete variable domain, with remaining parts taken from reference TRBV7-2 and TRBJ2-2, reads GAGVSQSPSNKVTEKGKDVELRCDPISGHTALYWYRQSLGQGLEFLIYFQGNSAPDKSGLPSDRFSAERTGGSVSTLTIQRTQQEDSAVYLCASSLSSGLGTGELFFGEGSRLTVL.

The V call is TRBV18, the J call TRBJ2-7; no clear D. V shed 4 bases and J shed 5 bases, with 9 bases lying between them. Germline-derived CDR1 and CDR2 are KGHSH and LQKENI. The CDR3 has 12 amino acids. CDR3 loop: CASSLESDEQYF. The CDR3 DNA is TGTGCCAGCTCACTGGAATCGGACGAGCAGTACTTC.

The V call is TRBV5-1, the J call TRBJ2-7; D ambiguous. This CDR3 is 14 amino acids long. The germline gives CDR1 SGHRS, CDR2 YFSETQ. V lost 4 bases, J lost 2 bases, and 13 bases lay in between. CDR3 coding DNA: TGCGCCAGCAGCGGCGGTCTCCTGGCCTACGAGCAGTACTTC. As protein: CASSGGLLAYEQYF.